What follows is one T cell receptor (beta chain) and its context. The antigen is not known. The source of the sample is a study of T cell repertoires in cytomegalovirus infection. Study background: HLA-C-restricted CMV epitopes, recently identified, and well-studied HLA-B-restricted ones were used by the study. Through public TCR beta signatures, both CMV infection and matching HLA type were indicated.

TCRdb reprocessed the reads with MiXCR, giving one entry per CDR3 protein. Of a few hundred thousand distinct CDR3 sequences in the sample, approximately 35% are singletons; the top ten hold about 14%. Sequenced here: cultured PBMCs, sampled from culture after CMV antigen stimulation. The TCR sequence derives from a human donor in good health (CMV status not recorded). Some clones in this sample may be carry-over from other donors' samples.

The CDR3 reads CASTTPFQGSTGNTIYF. The CDR3 nucleotides read TGTGCCAGTACCACTCCATTTCAGGGGAGCACTGGAAACACCATATATTTT. The chain has TRBV19 and TRBJ1-3; weak D call: TRBD1 (6 bases). Trimming shortened V by 7 bases and J by 2 bases, and 21 bases separated the two germline ends. The CDR3 is 17 amino acids. CDR1 is LNHDA and CDR2 is SQIVND in the germline V gene (reference sequence). Filled out from reference TRBV19 and TRBJ1-3, the complete variable domain reads DGGITQSPKYLFRKEGQNVTLSCEQNLNHDAMYWYRQDPGQGLRLIYYSQIVNDFQKGDIAEGYSVSREKKESFPLTVTSAQKNPTAFYLCASTTPFQGSTGNTIYFGEGSWLTVV.